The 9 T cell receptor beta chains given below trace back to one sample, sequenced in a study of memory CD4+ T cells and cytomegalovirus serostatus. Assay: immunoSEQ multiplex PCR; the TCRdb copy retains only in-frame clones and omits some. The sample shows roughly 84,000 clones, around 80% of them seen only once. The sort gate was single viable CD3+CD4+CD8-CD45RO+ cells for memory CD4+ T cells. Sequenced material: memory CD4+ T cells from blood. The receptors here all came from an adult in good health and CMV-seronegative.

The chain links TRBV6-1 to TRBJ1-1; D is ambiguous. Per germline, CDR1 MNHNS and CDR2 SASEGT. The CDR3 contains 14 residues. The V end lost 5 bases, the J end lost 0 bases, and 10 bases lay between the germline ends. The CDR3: CASSWTVMNTEAFF. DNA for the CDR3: TGTGCCAGCAGTTGGACCGTCATGAACACTGAAGCTTTCTTT.

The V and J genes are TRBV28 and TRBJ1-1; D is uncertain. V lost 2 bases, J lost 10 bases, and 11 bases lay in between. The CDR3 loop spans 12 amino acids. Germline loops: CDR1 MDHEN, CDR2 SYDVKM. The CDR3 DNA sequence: TGTGCCAGCAGTTTAGTCGGGTTTTCAGCTTTCTTT. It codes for CASSLVGFSAFF.

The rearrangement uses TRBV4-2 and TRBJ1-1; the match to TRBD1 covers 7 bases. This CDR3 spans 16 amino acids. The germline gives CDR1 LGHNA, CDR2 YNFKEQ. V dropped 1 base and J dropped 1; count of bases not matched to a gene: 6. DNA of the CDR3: TGTGCCAGCAGCCAAGTAGCCGGGACAGCGAACACTGAAGCTTTCTTT. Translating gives CASSQVAGTANTEAFF.

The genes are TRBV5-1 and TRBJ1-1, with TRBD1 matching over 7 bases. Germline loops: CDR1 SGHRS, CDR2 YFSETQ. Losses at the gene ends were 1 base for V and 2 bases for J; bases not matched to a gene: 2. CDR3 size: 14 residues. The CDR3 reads CASSLQGGNTEAFF. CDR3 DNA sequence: TGCGCCAGCAGCTTGCAGGGGGGTAACACTGAAGCTTTCTTT.

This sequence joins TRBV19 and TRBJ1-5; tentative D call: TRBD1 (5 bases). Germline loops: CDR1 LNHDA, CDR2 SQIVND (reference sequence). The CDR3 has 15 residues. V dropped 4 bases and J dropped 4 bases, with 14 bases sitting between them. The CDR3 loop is CASSRGSVTNQPQHF. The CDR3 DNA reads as TGTGCCAGTAGTAGGGGCTCGGTTACAAATCAGCCCCAGCATTTT.

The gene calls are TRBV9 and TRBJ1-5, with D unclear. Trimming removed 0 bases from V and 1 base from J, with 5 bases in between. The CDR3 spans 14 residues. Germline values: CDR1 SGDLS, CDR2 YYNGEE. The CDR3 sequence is CASSVDSSNQPQHF. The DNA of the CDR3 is TGTGCCAGCAGCGTAGACTCGAGCAATCAGCCCCAGCATTTT.

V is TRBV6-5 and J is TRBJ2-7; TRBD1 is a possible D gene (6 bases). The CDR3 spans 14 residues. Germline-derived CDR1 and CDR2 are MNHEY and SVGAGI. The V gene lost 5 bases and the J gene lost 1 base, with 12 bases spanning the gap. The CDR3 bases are TGTGCCAGCAGTCTAACTACAGGGTCCTACGAGCAGTACTTC. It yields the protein CASSLTTGSYEQYF.

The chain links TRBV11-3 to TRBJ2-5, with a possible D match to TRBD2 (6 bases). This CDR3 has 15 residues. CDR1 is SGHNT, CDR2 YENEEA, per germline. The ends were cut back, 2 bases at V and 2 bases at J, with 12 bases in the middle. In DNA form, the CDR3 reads TGTGCCAGCAGCTTAAGACTAGGGGAGCAAGAGACCCAGTACTTC. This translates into CASSLRLGEQETQYF.

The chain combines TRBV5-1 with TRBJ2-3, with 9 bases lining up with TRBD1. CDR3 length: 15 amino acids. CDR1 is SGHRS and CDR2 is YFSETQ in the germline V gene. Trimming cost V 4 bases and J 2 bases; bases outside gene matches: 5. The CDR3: CASSGGTGFTDTQYF. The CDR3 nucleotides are TGCGCCAGCAGCGGAGGGACAGGGTTCACAGATACGCAGTATTTT.